The present TCR beta chain was sequenced within a study of Graves' ophthalmopathy and Graves' hyperthyroidism. The PBMCs were taken from around 10 ml of fresh peripheral blood. This clonotype is a singleton in its sample. The junction and the germline gene differ at one end; a read error may be behind it. CDR1 LNHDA and CDR2 SQIVND come from the germline V gene (reference sequence). The length of the CDR3 is 14 residues. RNA transcripts served as template for amplifying TCR beta CDR3 sequences. Following a first-round RT-PCR that used HTBI primers, a second-round multiplex PCR was carried out. One entry per CDR3 protein results from TCRdb running MiXCR on the multiplex PCR reads. There are 350,000 to 400,000 distinct CDR3 sequences in the sample; 18% occur only once, and about 1.6% lies in the top ten.

The sequence derives from a woman between 18 and 30 years old with Graves' ophthalmopathy. This chain connects TRBV19 to TRBJ2-2, with D maybe TRBD2 (6 bases). The specimen sequenced was peripheral blood. CDR3 DNA sequence: TGTGCCAGTAGTATACGGGGGAGCGCCGGGGGGCTGTTTTTT. Its protein product is CASSIRGSAGGLFF.